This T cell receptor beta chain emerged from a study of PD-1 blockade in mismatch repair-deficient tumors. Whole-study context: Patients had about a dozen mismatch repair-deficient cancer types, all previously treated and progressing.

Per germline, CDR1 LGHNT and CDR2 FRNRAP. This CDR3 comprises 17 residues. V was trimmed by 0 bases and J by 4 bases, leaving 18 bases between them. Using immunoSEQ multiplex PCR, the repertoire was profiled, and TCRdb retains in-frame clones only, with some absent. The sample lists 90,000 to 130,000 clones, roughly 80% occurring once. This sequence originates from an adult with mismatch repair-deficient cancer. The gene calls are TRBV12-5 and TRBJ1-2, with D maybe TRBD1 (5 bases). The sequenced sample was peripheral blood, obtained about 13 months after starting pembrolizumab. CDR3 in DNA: TGTGCTAGTGGTTTGGTAGGTGGAGGGGCTCAGGGCTATGGCTACACCTTC. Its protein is CASGLVGGGAQGYGYTF.